A single sample is the source of the 21 T cell receptor beta chains below, sequenced in a study of cytomegalovirus exposure and HLA in healthy donors. A multiplex PCR was run with 60 Vbeta primers and 13 Jbeta primers. Sequencing was performed with immunoSEQ multiplex PCR; in TCRdb, only in-frame clones are kept and a portion is missing. Recorded for this sample: about 60,000 clones. The sample comprised PBMCs. These receptors all stem from a man aged 50 to 60 in good health and CMV-seropositive.

This chain joins TRBV11-3 and TRBJ2-7, with a tentative D call TRBD2 (5 bases). The CDR3 runs to 14 residues. Germline loops: CDR1 SGHNT, CDR2 YENEEA. The ends were cut back, 0 bases at V and 4 bases at J, with 10 bases in the middle. CDR3 bases: TGTGCCAGCAGCTTAGAAGGACGGGGTTACGAGCAGTACTTC. Its translation is CASSLEGRGYEQYF.

The gene calls are TRBV18 and TRBJ2-5; tentatively, D is TRBD1 (5 bases). CDR3 length: 14 amino acids. Trimming took 2 bases from V and 3 from J, leaving 10 bases between them. Germline CDR1 is KGHSH and CDR2 is LQKENI. The CDR3 reads CASSPSFREETQYF. The CDR3 DNA is TGTGCCAGCTCACCATCTTTCAGGGAAGAGACCCAGTACTTC.

J is TRBJ2-6 and V is TRBV9, with a weak D call TRBD2 (7 bases). This CDR3 region has 16 residues. Trimming left V 1 base short and J 2 bases short, with 10 bases between. Germline lookup yields CDR1 SGDLS and CDR2 YYNGEE. This CDR3 reads CASSVLGGAGANVLTF. CDR3 sequence (DNA): TGTGCCAGCAGCGTATTAGGGGGGGCTGGGGCCAACGTCCTGACTTTC.

The V gene is TRBV6-5, the J gene TRBJ1-5, with a weak D call TRBD1 (6 bases). CDR1 and CDR2 from the germline V gene are MNHEY and SVGAGI. V lost 0 bases, J lost 7 bases, and 16 bases lay in between. The CDR3 is 16 amino acids. The CDR3 DNA follows: TGTGCCAGCAGTTACTCCAGCCGGGGGGCATACCAGCCCCAGCATTTT. Protein: CASSYSSRGAYQPQHF.

This rearrangement joins TRBV19 to TRBJ1-1, with 11 bases lining up with TRBD1. The CDR3 consists of 15 residues. The V gene end was trimmed by 8 bases and the J gene end by 4 bases; junction bases not matched to a gene: 9. Germline loops: CDR1 LNHDA, CDR2 SQIVND (reference sequence). CDR3 DNA sequence: TGTGCCAGTCACGGGGGGACAGGGGGATCCACTGAAGCTTTCTTT. Translating it yields CASHGGTGGSTEAFF.

The V call is TRBV5-1, the J call TRBJ2-7, with D maybe TRBD1 (6 bases). V lost 4 bases and J lost 3, with 8 bases in between. This CDR3 contains 12 residues. The germline V gene encodes CDR1 SGHRS and CDR2 YFSETQ. The DNA of the CDR3 is TGCGCCAGCAGCAGGGACATCTACGAGCAGTACTTC. It specifies CASSRDIYEQYF.

J is TRBJ2-1 and V is TRBV27, with 9 bases matching TRBD1. Trimming took 7 bases from V and 0 from J; bases not matched to a gene: 4. From germline, CDR1 is MNHEY and CDR2 SMNVEV (reference sequence). The CDR3 length is 15 residues. The CDR3 spells CASTETGGSYNEQFF. The CDR3 region has the DNA TGTGCCAGCACCGAGACAGGGGGCTCCTACAATGAGCAGTTCTTC.

The chain couples TRBV5-4 to TRBJ2-6; the D gene is possibly TRBD2 (5 bases). Germline V gene lookup returns CDR1 SGHNT and CDR2 YYREEE (reference sequence). This CDR3 is built from 15 residues. Trimming removed 5 bases from V and 0 bases from J, with 9 bases in between. CDR3 bases: TGTGCCAGCAGGTCTGGACTCTCTGGGGCCAACGTCCTGACTTTC. It translates to CASRSGLSGANVLTF.

This chain connects TRBV23-1 to TRBJ1-1; D might be TRBD1 (5 bases). TRBV23-1 is annotated as an ORF whose role is uncertain. V was pared by 4 bases and J by 3 bases, with 9 bases between. This CDR3 is built from 13 residues. The CDR3 loop reads CASSRTYDTEAFF. CDR3 coding DNA: TGCGCCAGCAGTCGGACATACGACACTGAAGCTTTCTTT.

The gene calls are TRBV9 and TRBJ1-1, with D possibly matching TRBD1 (6 bases). With 4 bases removed from V and 4 bases from J, the gap between germline ends came to 14 bases. Germline assignment: CDR1 SGDLS and CDR2 YYNGEE. The CDR3 contains 14 residues. The CDR3, as DNA: TGTGCCAGCAGCTCCCGAAGGGGGTCCACTGAAGCTTTCTTT. Its protein is CASSSRRGSTEAFF.

This rearrangement joins TRBV5-1 to TRBJ2-5; TRBD1 aligns across 12 bases. Trimming took 4 bases from V and 4 from J; bases not matched to a gene: 8. The germline V gene has CDR1 SGHRS and CDR2 YFSETQ. The CDR3 has 16 residues. CDR3 region: CASSPGTGGAGETQYF. Written as DNA, the CDR3 is TGCGCCAGCAGCCCGGGGACAGGGGGCGCAGGAGAGACCCAGTACTTC. The complete variable domain, with remaining parts taken from reference TRBV5-1 and TRBJ2-5, reads KAGVTQTPRYLIKTRGQQVTLSCSPISGHRSVSWYQQTPGQGLQFLFEYFSETQRNKGNFPGRFSGRQFSNSRSEMNVSTLELGDSALYLCASSPGTGGAGETQYFGPGTRLLVL.

The chain employs TRBV6-6 and TRBJ1-1, with a tentative D call TRBD1 (5 bases). The CDR3 is 12 residues long. Germline V gives CDR1 MNHNY, CDR2 SVGAGI (reference sequence). The germline V and J ends were trimmed by 4 bases and 5 bases, with 8 bases remaining between them. CDR3 residues: CASSFRVTEAFF. In nucleotides, the CDR3 is TGTGCCAGCAGTTTCAGGGTAACTGAAGCTTTCTTT.

The chain uses TRBV19 and TRBJ1-2; 7 positions match TRBD1. There are 14 residues in the CDR3. CDR1 is LNHDA and CDR2 is SQIVND in the germline V gene (reference sequence). V gave up 2 bases and J gave up 4 bases; unmatched junction bases: 4. The CDR3 spells CASSIRGQAYGYTF. Here the CDR3 DNA reads TGTGCCAGTAGTATAAGGGGGCAGGCCTATGGCTACACCTTC.

On this clone: Other DNA sequences in the same sample also yield this CDR3. The chain combines TRBV19 with TRBJ2-5, with TRBD1 identical over 8 bases. Germline lookup yields CDR1 LNHDA and CDR2 SQIVND (reference sequence). V lost 5 bases to trimming and J lost 2 bases; unmatched junction nucleotides: 4. CDR3 size: 14 residues. CDR3 bases: TGTGCCAGTAGTCCCCGGGACAGGCAAGAGACCCAGTACTTC. Its translation is CASSPRDRQETQYF.

In the case of this clone: It is likely a read error, because the conserved phenylalanine at the end of the CDR3 is missing. The V call is TRBV27, the J call TRBJ2-7, with D possibly matching TRBD2 (7 bases). Germline V gives CDR1 MNHEY, CDR2 SMNVEV (reference sequence). Trimming shortened V by 5 bases and J by 0 bases, and 14 bases separated the two germline ends. The CDR3 consists of 15 residues. The CDR3 here is CASSGQRGGSYEQYL. The DNA of the CDR3 is TGTGCCAGCAGTGGACAAAGGGGGGGCTCCTACGAGCAGTACCTC.

J is TRBJ2-1 and V is TRBV4-1, with 8 bases that match TRBD1. V lost 1 base to trimming and J lost 4 bases; unmatched junction nucleotides: 6. The germline V gene encodes CDR1 MGHRA and CDR2 YSYEKL. The length of the CDR3 is 16 residues. CDR3 sequence (DNA): TGCGCCAGCAGCCAAGCGGACAGGGTACAGTACAATGAGCAGTTCTTC. Amino acids: CASSQADRVQYNEQFF.

The chain couples TRBV7-3 to TRBJ2-1; D may be TRBD2 (7 bases). Germline V CDR1 and CDR2: SGHTA, FQGTGA. V lost 5 bases and J lost 6, with 23 bases in between. This CDR3 region has 17 residues. DNA for the CDR3: TGTGCCAGCAGCGCGCGCGGTGGGGGGGGGCCGGTCAATGAGCAGTTCTTC. This translates into CASSARGGGGPVNEQFF.

The chain recombines TRBV29-1 with TRBJ1-2; unclear D gene. This CDR3 has 13 amino acids. Germline CDR1 SQVTM, CDR2 ANQGSEA. Trimming stripped 3 bases from V and 8 bases from J, with 16 bases between. CDR3 DNA sequence: TGCAGCGTTGACTGGGAGAATCGGCGCGGCTACACCTTC. Translating it yields CSVDWENRRGYTF.

This chain links TRBV10-2 with TRBJ1-1, with 10 bases aligning to TRBD1. The CDR3 covers 14 residues. In germline, CDR1 is WSHSY, CDR2 SAAADI. Losses at the gene ends were 5 bases for V and 1 base for J; bases not matched to a gene: 1. The CDR3 region is CASSWDRGNTEAFF. The CDR3 nucleotides are TGCGCCAGCAGTTGGGACAGGGGGAACACTGAAGCTTTCTTT.

The V and J genes are TRBV5-1 and TRBJ2-1, with D possibly TRBD2 on 5 matching bases. The CDR3 has 16 residues. Germline values: CDR1 SGHRS, CDR2 YFSETQ. V was pared by 1 base and J by 5 bases, with 16 bases between. CDR3 protein: CASSLTAGTQNNEQFF. The CDR3 region has the DNA TGCGCCAGCAGCTTGACGGCGGGTACACAAAACAATGAGCAGTTCTTC. The complete variable domain, with remaining parts taken from reference TRBV5-1 and TRBJ2-1, reads KAGVTQTPRYLIKTRGQQVTLSCSPISGHRSVSWYQQTPGQGLQFLFEYFSETQRNKGNFPGRFSGRQFSNSRSEMNVSTLELGDSALYLCASSLTAGTQNNEQFFGPGTRLTVL.

This chain uses TRBV4-3 with TRBJ2-7; 8 bases agree with TRBD2. J lost 2 bases, V lost 3 bases, and 6 bases had no gene match. There are 15 residues in the CDR3. Germline lookup yields CDR1 LGHNA and CDR2 YSLEER. CDR3: CASSHASGSPYEQYF. The CDR3, as DNA: TGCGCCAGCAGCCATGCGAGCGGGAGTCCCTACGAGCAGTACTTC.